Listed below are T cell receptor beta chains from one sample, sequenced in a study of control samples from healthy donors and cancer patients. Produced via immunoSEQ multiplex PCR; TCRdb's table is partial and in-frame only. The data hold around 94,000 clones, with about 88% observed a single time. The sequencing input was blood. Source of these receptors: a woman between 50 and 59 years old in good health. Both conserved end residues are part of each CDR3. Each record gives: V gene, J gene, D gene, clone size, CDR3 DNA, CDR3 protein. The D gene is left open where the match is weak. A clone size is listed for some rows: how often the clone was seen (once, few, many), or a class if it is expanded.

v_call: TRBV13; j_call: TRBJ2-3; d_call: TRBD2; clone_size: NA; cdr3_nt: TGTGCCAGCAGCTTAGGTAGCGGGAGGTTTGGAGATACGCAGTATTTT; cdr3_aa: CASSLGSGRFGDTQYF
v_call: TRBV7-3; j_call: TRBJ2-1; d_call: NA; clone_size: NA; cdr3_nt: TGTGCCAGGGGAGACCCTGTATGGACCTACAATGAGCAGTTCTTC; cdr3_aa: CARGDPVWTYNEQFF
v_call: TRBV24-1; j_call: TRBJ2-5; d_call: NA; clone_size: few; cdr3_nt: TGTGCCACCAGTCCGACGGAGAGACAAGAGACCCAGTACTTC; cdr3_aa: CATSPTERQETQYF
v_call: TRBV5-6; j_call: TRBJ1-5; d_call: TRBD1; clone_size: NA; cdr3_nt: TGTGCCAGCAGCTTGGCGGGGACAGGCAATCAGCCCCAGCATTTT; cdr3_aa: CASSLAGTGNQPQHF
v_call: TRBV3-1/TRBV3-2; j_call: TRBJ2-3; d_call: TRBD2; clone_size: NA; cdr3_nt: TGTGCCAGCAGCCAAGATTGGGGTGGCGGGAGTATCACAGATACGCAGTATTTT; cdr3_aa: CASSQDWGGGSITDTQYF
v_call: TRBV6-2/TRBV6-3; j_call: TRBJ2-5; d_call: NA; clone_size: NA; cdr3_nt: TGTGCCAGCAGCCCCAAACGGGGGACCCAGTACTTC; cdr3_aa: CASSPKRGTQYF
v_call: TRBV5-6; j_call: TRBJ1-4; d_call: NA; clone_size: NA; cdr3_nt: TGTGCCAGCAGCTTATACAGGAGATCCGAAAAACTGTTTTTT; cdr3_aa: CASSLYRRSEKLFF
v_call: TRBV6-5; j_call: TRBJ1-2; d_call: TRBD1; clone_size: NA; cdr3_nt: TGTGCCAGCAGTTACTCGACGGAACAGGGGGACTATGGCTACACCTTC; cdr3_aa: CASSYSTEQGDYGYTF
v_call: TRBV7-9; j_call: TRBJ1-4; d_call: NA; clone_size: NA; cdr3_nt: TGTGCCAGCAGCCAGCGGAAAGGGACTAATGAAAAACTGTTTTTT; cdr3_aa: CASSQRKGTNEKLFF
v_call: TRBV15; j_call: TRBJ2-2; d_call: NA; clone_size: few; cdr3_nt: TGTGCCACCAGCAGAGAGAGGGACTCATCCACCGGGGAGCTGTTTTTT; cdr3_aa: CATSRERDSSTGELFF
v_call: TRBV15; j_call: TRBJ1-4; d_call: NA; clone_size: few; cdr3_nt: TGTGCCACCAGCACTCGCTACGGTGAACTGTTTTTT; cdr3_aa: CATSTRYGELFF
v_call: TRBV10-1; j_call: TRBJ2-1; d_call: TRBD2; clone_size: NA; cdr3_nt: TGCGCCAGCACTGATAAGCGGGAGGGCCACAATGAGCAGTTCTTC; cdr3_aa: CASTDKREGHNEQFF
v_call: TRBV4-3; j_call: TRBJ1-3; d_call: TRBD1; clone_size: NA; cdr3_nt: TGCGCCAGCAGCCAAGGGGACAGGGGACCAAACACCATATATTTT; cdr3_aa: CASSQGDRGPNTIYF